This T cell receptor (beta chain) was documented in a study of shared clonotypes between healthy human individuals. Study background: Donors consisted of two women and a few men between 18 and 49. There were three CD4 naive, three CD4 memory, two CD8 naive and one CD8 memory plates per donor.

At the deep level, the assay was run. TCRdb's table, derived via immunoSEQ multiplex PCR, lists solely in-frame clones and lacks some. This sample has 2 million to 3 million clones, with just over 90% found just once. Donors included only healthy HIV-negative adults lacking recent acute infections or vaccinations. The receptor was derived from a man in his late teens or twenties in good health. Material for sequencing was naive CD4+ T cells sorted from blood. The subset was: CD45RA+ positively selected.

DNA for the CDR3: TGTGCCAGCAGTGGATCTAGCGGGGGGGCCGGGACCCAGTACTTC. This translates into CASSGSSGGAGTQYF. The chain links TRBV6-5 to TRBJ2-5; the match to TRBD2 covers 12 bases. CDR1 is MNHEY, CDR2 SVGAGI, per germline. The CDR3 contains 15 residues. Trimming removed 5 bases from V and 7 bases from J; junction bases left unmatched: 8.